The sequence of this TCR beta chain was determined in a study of T cells in localized non-small cell lung cancer. Whole-study findings and limits: Heterogeneity within the tumor remains possible, as just one region underwent sequencing. Overall survival was longer when the density of T cells in the blood was higher. A median of roughly 57 clones ranked among the top 100 in tumor appeared in adjacent lung.

This CDR3 region has 15 residues. Germline CDR1 SNHLY, CDR2 FYNNEI. Trimming left V 5 bases short and J 8 bases short, with 21 bases between. Comment on this clone: Its antigen is currently unknown.

Generated by immunoSEQ multiplex PCR, the TCRdb table keeps only in-frame clones and is missing some. In the table there are some 50,000 clones, around four fifths of which are singletons. This receptor was identified in a man between 40 and 69 years old with stage III lung adenocarcinoma. The rearrangement uses TRBV2 and TRBJ1-2; D not resolved. The sequences come from peripheral blood mononuclear cells, collected before any cancer treatment. CDR3 residues: CASSRAPHGDWGYTF. The CDR3 region has the DNA TGTGCCAGCAGTCGGGCCCCGCACGGGGATTGGGGCTACACCTTC.